A selection of T cell receptor beta chains follows, all from one sample in a study of vaccination and CD4 T cells after COVID-19. In TCRdb, the PCR reads were re-called with MiXCR into one record per CDR3 protein. The table shows roughly 10,000 distinct CDR3 sequences, with 30% to 50% occurring only once. No antigen has been identified for these receptors. Sample: CD4+ T cells from blood, cultured in vitro. The receptors derive from a human donor in good health. The conserved cysteine and the conserved F or W are not part of the CDR3 here.

V gene	CDR3 protein
TRBV7-2	ASSLGIRTGNYEQY
TRBV28	ASSLGRTYGYT
TRBV5-1	ASSLTQFEAF
TRBV7-7	ASTPSAGANVLT
TRBV20-1	SAGDWRSSTDTQY
TRBV7-9	ASSLSTYEQY
TRBV10-1	ASSVLSGNHTEAF
TRBV29-1	SGSPPGAEAF
TRBV20-1	SARDPRTGLLETQY
TRBV5-4	ASTIQGASYGYT
TRBV6-5	ASSYSGVTGELF
TRBV19	ASAHNSNQPQH
TRBV5-8	ASSYGYQETQY
TRBV6-5	ASSYPTGFTEAF
TRBV20-1	SARGASYGYT
TRBV6-1	ASSPRPMGDYGYT
TRBV10-3	AISDGTKYEQY
TRBV7-6	ASSRDTADQPQH
TRBV6-1	ASRGVPGQPSYEQY
TRBV6-5	ASSYPRSWGVGTGELF
TRBV7-6	ASTQKTGELF
TRBV2	ASSPTGITDTQY
TRBV6-2/TRBV6-3	ASIQMQGYQETQY
TRBV28	ASCRWGNTEAF
TRBV2	ASSETGVITQPQH
TRBV20-1	SARITDTQY
TRBV27	ASSPGGLRTDTQY
TRBV6-4	ASSDGTDNSPLH
TRBV6-1	ASRGTGGALDYGYT
TRBV6-1	ASSPSGGPEQY
TRBV28	ASLQVLGPRDTQY
TRBV7-9	ASSSLWTGGLDTQY
TRBV19	ASSIGGDEQY